This T cell receptor (beta chain) appears in the sequencing data of a study of blood T cell repertoires in COVID-19. Background on the study: Samples came from the United States, Italy and Spain, spanning acute and convalescent COVID-19. PBMCs, B-cell-depleted T cells, or T cells provided the cDNA or gDNA that made up the material.

The authors' processing: Reference gene primer amplification gave estimated nucleated cell counts. Clones were sequenced by immunoSEQ multiplex PCR, and TCRdb holds only the in-frame ones, with some missing. The V and J calls and clone size come from that table; D and trimming were worked out from the DNA. The sample has 80,000 to 100,000 clones; approximately 89% are singletons. The CDR3 spans 14 residues. Germline assignment: CDR1 SGHVS and CDR2 FQNEAQ. V was trimmed by 0 bases and J by 2 bases, leaving 8 bases between them. The origin of this receptor is a human donor in a cohort sampled during active COVID-19. The chain is built from TRBV7-8 and TRBJ2-7; D perhaps matches TRBD2 (6 bases). Specimen: peripheral blood. CDR3 in DNA: TGTGCCAGCAGCTTAGCGGGAGGTACCTACGAGCAGTACTTC. Translating it yields CASSLAGGTYEQYF.